This T cell receptor (beta chain) was recorded in a study of T cell responses to AZD1222 COVID-19 vaccine. Measured with immunoSEQ multiplex PCR; TCRdb has only the in-frame clones, and not every one. The sample lists some 190,000 clones, around 88% occurring once. With V trimmed by 10 bases and J by 4 bases, 6 bases remained unmatched. This CDR3 has 12 amino acids. CDR1 LNHDA and CDR2 SQIVND come from the germline V gene (reference sequence). General study points: Donors skewed white British and female; clonal diversity was possibly underestimated.

Comments on this clone: Its antigen is undetermined.

This sequence was found in an adult in good health. Here the sequenced sample was peripheral blood, taken on day 0 of AZD1222 vaccination. The V gene is TRBV19, the J gene TRBJ2-7; the match to TRBD2 covers 8 bases. Here the CDR3 reads CATAGGGYEQYF. The CDR3 coding sequence is TGTGCCACCGCCGGGGGGGGGTACGAGCAGTACTTC. Together with reference TRBV19 and TRBJ2-7, the CDR3 gives the full variable domain: DGGITQSPKYLFRKEGQNVTLSCEQNLNHDAMYWYRQDPGQGLRLIYYSQIVNDFQKGDIAEGYSVSREKKESFPLTVTSAQKNPTAFYLCATAGGGYEQYFGPGTRLTVT.